This T cell receptor (beta chain) came from a study of tumour-infiltrating T cells in Burkitt lymphoma. The wider study: Patients covered every epidemiological subtype of Burkitt lymphoma. Study-wide results and limits: Many Burkitt lymphoma patients shared several public clonotypes.

Losses at the gene ends were 5 bases for V and 0 bases for J; bases not matched to a gene: 9. The CDR3 covers 16 residues. Germline V gene data show CDR1 as SNHLY and CDR2 as FYNNEI. Concerning this clone: The antigen is unknown.

Data came from immunoSEQ multiplex PCR; TCRdb stores just in-frame clones and leaves some out. The top ten clones hold about 4.5% of a sample with over a thousand clones, around 84% of them seen once. Input material: tumor tissue. This receptor was obtained from a human donor with Burkitt lymphoma. V usage is TRBV2 and J usage is TRBJ1-2; 7 bases map to TRBD1. CDR3 sequence: CASSSPGTVSNYGYTF. The CDR3 DNA sequence: TGTGCCAGCAGTAGTCCCGGGACAGTGTCTAACTATGGCTACACCTTC.